The 28 T cell receptor beta chains in this list originate from one sample, sequenced in a study of OX40 agonist ivuxolimab in advanced cancers. The data were produced by immunoSEQ multiplex PCR, yet TCRdb's version contains in-frame clones alone and is incomplete. In the table there are about 99,000 clones, roughly 90% of which are singletons. The sequences come from CD4+ or CD8+ T cells sorted from blood, collected in a trial of the OX40 agonist ivuxolimab. Source of these receptors: an adult with an advanced solid tumor such as melanoma, head and neck, liver or kidney cancer.

J is TRBJ1-4 and V is TRBV6-1, with 8 positions matching TRBD1. This CDR3 has 15 residues. V dropped 7 bases and J dropped 6; count of bases not matched to a gene: 10. Germline V gene sequence: CDR1 MNHNS, CDR2 SASEGT. The CDR3 here is CASNMQGAIYEKLFF. The CDR3 nucleotides are TGTGCCAGCAATATGCAGGGGGCAATTTATGAAAAACTGTTTTTT.

This sequence joins TRBV4-1 and TRBJ2-3; TRBD1 agrees at 12 bases. Trimming removed 4 bases from V and 4 bases from J; junction bases left unmatched: 3. The germline gives CDR1 MGHRA, CDR2 YSYEKL. This CDR3 is 15 amino acids long. The CDR3 DNA follows: TGCGCCAGCAGCCGGGGACAGGGGGCACCAGATACGCAGTATTTT. This codes for CASSRGQGAPDTQYF.

The CDR3 protein is CASKPAGTYEQYF. CDR3 DNA: TGTGCCAGCAAACCCGCAGGTACCTACGAGCAGTACTTC. The chain has TRBV6-5 and TRBJ2-7; D gene ambiguous. CDR1 and CDR2 (germline): MNHEY, SVGAGI. The CDR3 totals 13 residues. V lost 7 bases and J lost 2, with 12 bases in between.

The rearrangement links TRBV11-2 to TRBJ2-3; a weak D match, TRBD2 (6 bases). The germline V gene has CDR1 SGHAT and CDR2 FQNNGV. This CDR3 has 16 residues. V dropped 5 bases and J dropped 2 bases, with 17 bases sitting between them. CDR3 residues: CASSLSDSGATDTQYF. DNA of the CDR3: TGTGCCAGCAGCCTTTCCGATAGCGGAGCCACAGATACGCAGTATTTT.

The chain combines TRBV7-3 with TRBJ2-1; 10 bases align to TRBD2. CDR1 is SGHTA, CDR2 FQGTGA, per germline. The CDR3 sequence is 16 residues long. The V gene end was trimmed by 5 bases and the J gene end by 2 bases; junction bases not matched to a gene: 6. CDR3 nucleotides: TGTGCCAGCAGCGCCTTAGCGGGAGGCACCTACAATGAGCAGTTCTTC. Translation gives CASSALAGGTYNEQFF.

The rearrangement joins TRBV7-2 to TRBJ2-1; D is possibly TRBD2 (5 bases). CDR1 SGHTA and CDR2 FQGNSA come from the germline V gene. This CDR3 is 15 amino acids long. V lost 4 bases and J 4 bases, leaving 14 bases between the germline ends. The CDR3 nucleotides read TGTGCCAGCAGCTCTGACTACACCGAGTACAATGAGCAGTTCTTC. This encodes CASSSDYTEYNEQFF.

The chain is built from TRBV9 and TRBJ2-1; tentatively, D is TRBD1 (5 bases). CDR1 is SGDLS, CDR2 YYNGEE, per germline. The germline V and J ends were trimmed by 3 bases and 4 bases, with 14 bases remaining between them. CDR3 length: 15 amino acids. CDR3: CASSEGSGHYNEQFF. In DNA form, the CDR3 reads TGTGCCAGCAGCGAGGGGTCGGGTCATTACAATGAGCAGTTCTTC.

The genes are TRBV28 and TRBJ1-2; D gene unclear. Trimming pared 2 bases from V and 2 bases from J, leaving 6 bases between. Looked up from germline, CDR1 is MDHEN and CDR2 is SYDVKM. The CDR3 sequence is 13 residues long. The CDR3 reads CASSLVGNYGYTF. CDR3 DNA sequence: TGTGCCAGCAGTTTAGTGGGGAACTATGGCTACACCTTC.

Of note for this clone: One end of the junction varies from germline; a read error may be responsible. This sequence joins TRBV28 and TRBJ2-7; no reliable D call. Looked up from germline, CDR1 is MDHEN and CDR2 is SYDVKM. The CDR3 is 12 amino acids. CDR3 DNA: TGTGCCAGCAGCCCGAGATTTAGGAACTGGAACTTC. Its protein is CASSPRFRNWNF.

This clone has only one observation. CDR3 protein: CASSLVPLQGSTEAFF. CDR3 coding DNA: TGTGCCAGCAGCTTAGTTCCCCTCCAGGGGTCCACTGAAGCTTTCTTT. The chain carries TRBV7-2 and TRBJ1-1; weak D call: TRBD1 (6 bases). CDR1 is SGHTA, CDR2 FQGNSA, per germline. V lost 1 base and J lost 4, with 16 bases in between. CDR3 length: 16 amino acids. The entire variable domain, with the rest obtained from reference TRBV7-2 and TRBJ1-1, is as follows: GAGVSQSPSNKVTEKGKDVELRCDPISGHTALYWYRQSLGQGLEFLIYFQGNSAPDKSGLPSDRFSAERTGGSVSTLTIQRTQQEDSAVYLCASSLVPLQGSTEAFFGQGTRLTVV.

V usage is TRBV7-2 and J usage is TRBJ2-2; perhaps TRBD1 as D (6 bases). Trimming shortened V by 3 bases and J by 3 bases, and 11 bases separated the two germline ends. The germline V gene has CDR1 SGHTA and CDR2 FQGNSA. The CDR3 has 15 amino acids. CDR3 DNA: TGTGCCAGCAGCTTGGCGCAGGGGCACACCGGGGAGCTGTTTTTT. Encoded protein: CASSLAQGHTGELFF.

This clone turned up a few times. The chain joins TRBV2 to TRBJ2-2; 8 bases fit TRBD1. Looked up from germline, CDR1 is SNHLY and CDR2 is FYNNEI. V lost 5 bases and J lost 2; bases outside the gene matches: 4. The CDR3 has 15 amino acids. CDR3 coding DNA: TGTGCCAGCAGTAGGACAGGGCGAAACACCGGGGAGCTGTTTTTT. It specifies CASSRTGRNTGELFF.

CDR3 coding DNA: TGTGCCAGCAGCTTAGGGGACAGGGTGAACATTCAGTACTTC. Protein product: CASSLGDRVNIQYF. V usage is TRBV7-2 and J usage is TRBJ2-4; 9 nucleotides align to TRBD1. The junction had 2 bases not matched to a gene; V was cut back by 1 base and J by 7 bases. Germline V gene lookup returns CDR1 SGHTA and CDR2 FQGNSA. CDR3 length: 14 residues.

The chain couples TRBV11-2 to TRBJ2-1; unclear D gene. Germline loops: CDR1 SGHAT, CDR2 FQNNGV. The V and J ends lost 5 bases and 4 bases respectively, with 24 bases between them. This CDR3 has 18 amino acids. The chain's CDR3 is CASSTLTVGQSGYNEQFF. The CDR3 nucleotides are TGTGCCAGCAGCACCCTGACTGTCGGGCAGTCCGGTTACAATGAGCAGTTCTTC. The variable domain in full, completed from reference TRBV11-2 and TRBJ2-1, reads EAGVAQSPRYKIIEKRQSVAFWCNPISGHATLYWYQQILGQGPKLLIQFQNNGVVDDSQLPKDRFSAERLKGVDSTLKIQPAKLEDSAVYLCASSTLTVGQSGYNEQFFGPGTRLTVL.

The chain links TRBV5-4 to TRBJ2-3; TRBD2 matches 11 bases. After removal of 1 base from V and 6 bases from J, the junction contained 13 bases not matched to a gene. CDR1 SGHNT and CDR2 YYREEE come from the germline V gene (reference sequence). The CDR3 is made up of 18 amino acids. CDR3 bases: TGTGCCAGCAGCTTGCGGGGGATAGCGGGAGGGCCGGGGGATACGCAGTATTTT. Protein sequence: CASSLRGIAGGPGDTQYF.

J is TRBJ1-1 and V is TRBV11-2; D is unclear. The V end was cut by 1 base, the J end by 0 bases, with 12 bases between. This CDR3 is 16 amino acids long. Looked up from germline, CDR1 is SGHAT and CDR2 is FQNNGV. CDR3 in amino acids: CASSLAPGRMNTEAFF. In nucleotides, the CDR3 is TGTGCCAGCAGCTTAGCCCCTGGACGGATGAACACTGAAGCTTTCTTT.

The chain links TRBV19 to TRBJ2-2, with 12 positions matching TRBD2. CDR1 is LNHDA and CDR2 is SQIVND in the germline V gene (reference sequence). This CDR3 contains 19 residues. The junction had 17 bases not matched to a gene; V was cut back by 7 bases and J by 5 bases. The DNA of the CDR3 is TGTGCCAGTACCCGAACTAGCGGGAGGACCCGGGGGAGGACCGGGGAGCTGTTTTTT. It codes for CASTRTSGRTRGRTGELFF.

This clone appeared a single time. This chain uses TRBV29-1 with TRBJ2-7; D is possibly TRBD1 (5 bases). Trimming removed 5 bases at V and 2 bases at J, with 7 bases between. The CDR3 is made up of 11 amino acids. Germline CDR1 reads SQVTM; CDR2 reads ANQGSEA. The DNA for the CDR3 is TGCAGCGTTCTCAGGGCCTACGAGCAGTACTTC. This codes for CSVLRAYEQYF.

The gene calls are TRBV7-9 and TRBJ2-5; maybe TRBD2 (7 bases). CDR1 and CDR2 (germline): SEHNR, FQNEAQ (reference sequence). The CDR3 totals 15 residues. V dropped 5 bases and J dropped 2 bases, with 15 bases sitting between them. As DNA, the CDR3 is TGTGCCAGCAGCCCGGGTGCGGGGGCACAAGAGACCCAGTACTTC. It translates to CASSPGAGAQETQYF.

The CDR3 DNA follows: TGTGCCAGCAGTGTGAACCTTAGCACAGATACGCAGTATTTT. Translated: CASSVNLSTDTQYF. The V and J genes are TRBV2 and TRBJ2-3; D call uncertain. CDR3 length equals 14 residues. Trimming pared 4 bases from V and 0 bases from J, leaving 8 bases between. The V gene's germline CDR1 is SNHLY and CDR2 FYNNEI.

A note on this clone: A much larger clone sits a single nucleotide away, making a read error possible. Distinct nucleotide sequences in the sample also encode this CDR3. The rearrangement uses TRBV7-2 and TRBJ2-2; no reliable D call. V was shortened by 2 bases and J by 0 bases, with 1 base between the two germline ends. The CDR3 is made up of 13 amino acids. Germline V lookup: CDR1 SGHTA, CDR2 FQGNSA. In DNA, the CDR3 is TGTGCCAGCAGCTTAACGAACACCGGGGAGCTGTTTTTT. Translated: CASSLTNTGELFF.

The rearrangement links TRBV5-1 to TRBJ2-1; 11 bases are shared with TRBD2. J was trimmed by 0 bases and V by 4 bases; bases with no gene match: 3. The germline gives CDR1 SGHRS, CDR2 YFSETQ. The CDR3 contains 16 residues. CDR3 sequence (DNA): TGCGCCAGCAGCCAAACTAGCGGGAGCTCCTACAATGAGCAGTTCTTC. It translates to CASSQTSGSSYNEQFF. Using reference TRBV5-1 and TRBJ2-1 for the parts outside the CDR3, the full variable domain is KAGVTQTPRYLIKTRGQQVTLSCSPISGHRSVSWYQQTPGQGLQFLFEYFSETQRNKGNFPGRFSGRQFSNSRSEMNVSTLELGDSALYLCASSQTSGSSYNEQFFGPGTRLTVL.

This chain's CDR3 is CASSDLGGGETQYF. CDR3 in DNA: TGCGCCAGCAGTGACTTAGGAGGGGGAGAGACCCAGTACTTC. V usage is TRBV10-1 and J usage is TRBJ2-5; tentatively, D is TRBD1 or TRBD2 (6 bases each). Trimming left V 3 bases short and J 4 bases short, with 12 bases between. The CDR3 extends over 14 amino acids. Germline values: CDR1 WNHNN, CDR2 SYGVQD (reference sequence).

V is TRBV18 and J is TRBJ2-3, with 14 positions matching TRBD2. This CDR3 is 16 amino acids long. Germline V gene sequence: CDR1 KGHSH, CDR2 LQKENI. V gave up 4 bases and J gave up 4 bases; unmatched junction bases: 4. The CDR3 region has the DNA TGTGCCAGCTCACTCGGGACTAGCGGGAGTCCAGATACGCAGTATTTT. Its protein product is CASSLGTSGSPDTQYF.

V usage is TRBV11-2 and J usage is TRBJ2-3; tentative D call: TRBD2 (6 bases). CDR3 length equals 17 residues. The germline V gene has CDR1 SGHAT and CDR2 FQNNGV. V was shortened by 5 bases and J by 1 base, with 19 bases between the two germline ends. The CDR3 loop reads CASSLERAQLRTDTQYF. CDR3 nucleotide sequence: TGTGCCAGCAGCCTCGAGCGGGCACAGCTTCGCACAGATACGCAGTATTTT.

J is TRBJ1-1 and V is TRBV7-2; TRBD1 matches at 8 bases. CDR3 size: 13 residues. The trim removed 5 bases at V and 4 bases at J, leaving 3 bases unmatched. CDR1 is SGHTA, CDR2 FQGNSA, per germline. The CDR3 nucleotides read TGTGCCAGCAGCGAGGACAGGGTCACTGAAGCTTTCTTT. It codes for CASSEDRVTEAFF.

The CDR3 coding sequence is TGTGCCAGCAGCCCCAGAGGGGTACAAGAGACCCAGTACTTC. Its translation is CASSPRGVQETQYF. The chain uses TRBV7-9 and TRBJ2-5; D possibly matches TRBD1 or TRBD2 (5 bases each). From germline, CDR1 is SEHNR and CDR2 FQNEAQ (reference sequence). V lost 5 bases and J 2 bases, leaving 12 bases between the germline ends. The CDR3 sequence is 14 residues long.

J is TRBJ2-1 and V is TRBV28; 8 nucleotides match TRBD2. The CDR3 runs 15 residues. V lost 2 bases to trimming and J lost 7 bases; unmatched junction nucleotides: 7. Germline V gene lookup returns CDR1 MDHEN and CDR2 SYDVKM. As DNA, the CDR3 is TGTGCCAGCAGTTTAATCGGACTAGCTCGGAATGAGCAGTTCTTC. Its protein product is CASSLIGLARNEQFF.